The next 2 T cell receptor beta chains were all read from a single sample in a study of regulatory T cells in long-lasting Graves disease. The time point denotes: newly diagnosed GD, antithyroid drugs for less than 3 months. PBMCs provided the RNA from which the TCR library was made. In building TCR beta libraries, iRepertoire HTBI primers were used together with Arm-PCR of CDR3 regions. One entry per CDR3 protein results from TCRdb running MiXCR on the multiplex PCR reads. The table lists under 300,000 distinct CDR3 sequences, more than 15% of them singletons. These same data were also listed under a study on T cells in Graves' hyperthyroidism and ophthalmopathy.

The input for sequencing was peripheral blood mononuclear cells (PBMCs), taken at new diagnosis, from a patient treated with antithyroid drugs. These receptors were collected from a woman aged 25-40 years with Graves disease.

This clonotype was counted ten times or more. The V gene is TRBV5-6, the J gene TRBJ2-4; D not resolved. The CDR3 extends over 16 amino acids. From germline, CDR1 is SGHDT and CDR2 YYEEEE. Deletions cut 0 bases from V and 1 base from J, with 11 bases between. Here the CDR3 DNA reads TGTGCCAGCAGCTTGGAATCTCACGGGGCCAAAAACATTCAGTACTTC. Encoded protein: CASSLESHGAKNIQYF. Full variable domain (outside the CDR3, taken from reference TRBV5-6 and TRBJ2-4): DAGVTQSPTHLIKTRGQQVTLRCSPKSGHDTVSWYQQALGQGPQFIFQYYEEEERQRGNFPDRFSGHQFPNYSSELNVNALLLGDSALYLCASSLESHGAKNIQYFGAGTRLSVL.

V and J are TRBV10-2 and TRBJ2-2, with a tentative D call TRBD2 (6 bases). This CDR3 region has 15 residues. The ends were cut back, 8 bases at V and 1 base at J, with 14 bases in the middle. CDR1 and CDR2 (germline): WSHSY, SAAADI. This CDR3 reads CASDDGGKNTGELFF. For the CDR3, the DNA is TGCGCCAGCGACGACGGGGGAAAGAACACCGGGGAGCTGTTTTTT.